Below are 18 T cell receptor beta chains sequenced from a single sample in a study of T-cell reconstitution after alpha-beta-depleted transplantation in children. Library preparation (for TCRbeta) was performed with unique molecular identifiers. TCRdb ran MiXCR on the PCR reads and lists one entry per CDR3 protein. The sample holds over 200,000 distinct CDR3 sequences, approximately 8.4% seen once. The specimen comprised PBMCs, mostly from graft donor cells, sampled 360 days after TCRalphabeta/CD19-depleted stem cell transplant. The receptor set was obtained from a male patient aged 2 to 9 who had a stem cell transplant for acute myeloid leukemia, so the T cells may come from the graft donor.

This chain's CDR3 is CASSPGPSDTQYF. CDR3 in DNA: TGTGCCAGCAGCCCGGGCCCCTCGGATACGCAGTATTTT. This sequence joins TRBV12-3 or TRBV12-4 and TRBJ2-3; unclear D gene. V lost 6 bases to trimming and J lost 6 bases, with 13 bases between them. The CDR3 has 13 residues.

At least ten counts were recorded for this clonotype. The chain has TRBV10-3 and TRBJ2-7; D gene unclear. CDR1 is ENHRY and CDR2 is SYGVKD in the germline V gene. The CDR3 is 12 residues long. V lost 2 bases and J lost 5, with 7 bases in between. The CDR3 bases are TGTGCCATCAGTGAGAAGCTAAACGAGCAGTACTTC. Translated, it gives CAISEKLNEQYF.

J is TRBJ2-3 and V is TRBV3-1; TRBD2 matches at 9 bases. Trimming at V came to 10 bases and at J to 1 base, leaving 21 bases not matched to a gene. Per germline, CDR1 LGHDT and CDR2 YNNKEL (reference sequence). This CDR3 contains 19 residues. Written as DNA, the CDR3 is TGTGCCATCTTCGGTAGCGGGGGTTACCCTACGCTTGGCACAGATACGCAGTATTTT. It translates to CAIFGSGGYPTLGTDTQYF.

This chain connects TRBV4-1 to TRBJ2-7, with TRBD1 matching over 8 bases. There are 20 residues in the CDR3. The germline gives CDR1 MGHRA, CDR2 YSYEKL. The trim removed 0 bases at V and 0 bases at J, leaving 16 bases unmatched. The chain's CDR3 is CASSQEQRDRRHEGSYEQYV. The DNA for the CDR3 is TGCGCCAGCAGCCAAGAACAAAGGGACAGGCGTCACGAAGGCTCCTACGAGCAGTACGTC.

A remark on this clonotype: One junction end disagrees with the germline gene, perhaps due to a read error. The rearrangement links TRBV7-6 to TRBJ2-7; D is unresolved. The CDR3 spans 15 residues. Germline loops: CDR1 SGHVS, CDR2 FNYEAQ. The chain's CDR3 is CVSSLVANTAYEQYF. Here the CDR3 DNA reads TGTGTCAGCAGCTTAGTGGCCAACACTGCCTACGAGCAGTACTTC. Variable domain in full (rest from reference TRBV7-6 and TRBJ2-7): GAGVSQSPRYKVTKRGQDVALRCDPISGHVSLYWYRQALGQGPEFLTYFNYEAQQDKSGLPNDRFSAERPEGSISTLTIQRTEQRDSAMYRCVSSLVANTAYEQYFGPGTRLTVT.

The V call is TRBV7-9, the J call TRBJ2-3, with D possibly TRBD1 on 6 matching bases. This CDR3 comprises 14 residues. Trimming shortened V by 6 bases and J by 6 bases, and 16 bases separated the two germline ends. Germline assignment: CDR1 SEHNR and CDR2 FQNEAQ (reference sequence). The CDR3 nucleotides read TGTGCCAGCAGACAGACAGGTTTTTCGGATACGCAGTATTTT. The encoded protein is CASRQTGFSDTQYF. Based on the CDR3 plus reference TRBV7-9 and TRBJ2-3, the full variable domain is DTGVSQNPRHKITKRGQNVTFRCDPISEHNRLYWYRQTLGQGPEFLTYFQNEAQLEKSRLLSDRFSAERPKGSFSTLEIQRTEQGDSAMYLCASRQTGFSDTQYFGPGTRLTVL.

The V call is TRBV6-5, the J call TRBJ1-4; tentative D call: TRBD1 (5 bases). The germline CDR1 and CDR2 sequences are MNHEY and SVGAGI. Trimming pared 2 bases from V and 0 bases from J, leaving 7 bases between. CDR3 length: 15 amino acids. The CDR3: CASSYVGATNEKLFF. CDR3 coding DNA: TGTGCCAGCAGTTACGTGGGGGCAACTAATGAAAAACTGTTTTTT.

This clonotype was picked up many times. The CDR3 spells CASSYDTSGANVLTF. The CDR3 DNA follows: TGCGCCAGCAGCTATGACACCTCTGGGGCCAACGTCCTGACTTTC. The chain is built from TRBV5-1 and TRBJ2-6; the D is unclear. This CDR3 spans 15 amino acids. V gave up 3 bases and J gave up 0 bases, with 7 bases separating them. Per germline, CDR1 SGHRS and CDR2 YFSETQ.

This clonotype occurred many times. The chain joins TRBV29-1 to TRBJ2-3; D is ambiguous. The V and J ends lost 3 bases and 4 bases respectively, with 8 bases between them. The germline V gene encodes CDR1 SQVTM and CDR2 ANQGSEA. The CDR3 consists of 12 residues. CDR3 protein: CSVDSQADTQYF. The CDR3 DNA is TGCAGCGTTGATTCCCAGGCAGATACGCAGTATTTT.

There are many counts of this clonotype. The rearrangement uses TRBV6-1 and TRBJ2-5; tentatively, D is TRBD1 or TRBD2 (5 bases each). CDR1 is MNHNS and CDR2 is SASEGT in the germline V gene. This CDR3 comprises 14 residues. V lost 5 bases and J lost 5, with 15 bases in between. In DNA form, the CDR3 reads TGTGCCAGCAGTCCGGGGCCCCGGACGGAGACCCAGTACTTC. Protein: CASSPGPRTETQYF.

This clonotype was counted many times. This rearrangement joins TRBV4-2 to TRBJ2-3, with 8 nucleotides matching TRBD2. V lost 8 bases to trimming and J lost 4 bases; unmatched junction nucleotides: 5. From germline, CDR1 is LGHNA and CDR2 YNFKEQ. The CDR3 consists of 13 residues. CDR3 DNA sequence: TGTGCCAGCGCCAGCGGGAGTTCAGATACGCAGTATTTT. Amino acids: CASASGSSDTQYF.

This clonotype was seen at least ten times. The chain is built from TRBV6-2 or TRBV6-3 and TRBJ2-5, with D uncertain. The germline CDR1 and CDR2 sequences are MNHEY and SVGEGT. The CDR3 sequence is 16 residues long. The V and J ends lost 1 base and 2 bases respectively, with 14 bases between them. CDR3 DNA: TGTGCCAGCAGTTACTTGAAGTGGGCTAGGCAAGAGACCCAGTACTTC. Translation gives CASSYLKWARQETQYF.

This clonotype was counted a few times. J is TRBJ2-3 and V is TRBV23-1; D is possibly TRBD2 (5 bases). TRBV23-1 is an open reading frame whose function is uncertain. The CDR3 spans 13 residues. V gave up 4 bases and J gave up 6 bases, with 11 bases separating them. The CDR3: CASSPGDWDTQYF. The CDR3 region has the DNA TGCGCCAGCAGTCCCGGGGATTGGGATACGCAGTATTTT.

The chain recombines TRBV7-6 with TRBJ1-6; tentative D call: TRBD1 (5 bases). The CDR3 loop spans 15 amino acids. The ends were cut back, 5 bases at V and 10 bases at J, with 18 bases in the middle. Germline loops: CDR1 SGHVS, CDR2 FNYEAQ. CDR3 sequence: CASSDRTDGRSPLHF. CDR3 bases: TGTGCCAGCAGCGACAGAACAGATGGTAGATCACCCCTCCACTTT.

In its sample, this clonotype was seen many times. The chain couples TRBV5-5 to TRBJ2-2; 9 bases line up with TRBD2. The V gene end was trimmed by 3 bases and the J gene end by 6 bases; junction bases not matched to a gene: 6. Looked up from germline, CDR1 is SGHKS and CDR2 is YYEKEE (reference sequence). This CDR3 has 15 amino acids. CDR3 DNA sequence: TGTGCCAGCAGCTCTCCCGCTAGCGGGGCCGGGGAGCTGTTTTTT. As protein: CASSSPASGAGELFF.

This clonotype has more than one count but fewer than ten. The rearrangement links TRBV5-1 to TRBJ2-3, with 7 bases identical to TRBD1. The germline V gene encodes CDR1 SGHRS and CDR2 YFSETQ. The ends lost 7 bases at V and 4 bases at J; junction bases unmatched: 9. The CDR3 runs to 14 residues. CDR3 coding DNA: TGCGCCAGCGGCCCTGGGACAGTTTCAGATACGCAGTATTTT. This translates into CASGPGTVSDTQYF.

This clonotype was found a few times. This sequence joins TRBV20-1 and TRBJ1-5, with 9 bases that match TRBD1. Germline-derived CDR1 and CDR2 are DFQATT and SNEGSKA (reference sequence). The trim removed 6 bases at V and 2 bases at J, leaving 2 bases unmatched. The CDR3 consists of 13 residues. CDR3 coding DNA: TGCAGTGCGGACAGGGGAGGCAATCAGCCCCAGCATTTT. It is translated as CSADRGGNQPQHF.

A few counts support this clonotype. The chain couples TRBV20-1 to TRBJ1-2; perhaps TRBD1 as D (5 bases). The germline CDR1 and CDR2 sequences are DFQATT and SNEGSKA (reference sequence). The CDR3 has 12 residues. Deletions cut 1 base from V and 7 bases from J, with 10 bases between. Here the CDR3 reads CSARARDGGYTF. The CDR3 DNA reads TGCAGTGCTAGAGCCCGGGACGGTGGCTACACCTTC.